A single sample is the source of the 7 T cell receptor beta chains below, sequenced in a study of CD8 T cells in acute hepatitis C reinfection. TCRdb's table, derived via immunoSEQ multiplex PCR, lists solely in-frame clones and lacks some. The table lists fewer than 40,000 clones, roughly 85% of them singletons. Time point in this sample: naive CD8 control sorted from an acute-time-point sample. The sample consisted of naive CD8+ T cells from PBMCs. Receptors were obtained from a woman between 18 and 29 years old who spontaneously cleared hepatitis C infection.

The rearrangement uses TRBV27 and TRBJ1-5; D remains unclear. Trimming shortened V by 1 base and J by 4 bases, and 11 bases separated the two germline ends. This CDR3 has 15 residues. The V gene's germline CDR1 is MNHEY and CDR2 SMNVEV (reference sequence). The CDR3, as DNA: TGTGCCAGCAGTTTATACCAGGCCCCTAATCAGCCCCAGCATTTT. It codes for CASSLYQAPNQPQHF.

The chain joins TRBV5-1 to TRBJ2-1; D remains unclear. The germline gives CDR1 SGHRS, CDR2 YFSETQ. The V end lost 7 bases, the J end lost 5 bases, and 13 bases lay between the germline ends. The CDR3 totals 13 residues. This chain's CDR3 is CASHYSRNNEQFF. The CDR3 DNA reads TGCGCCAGCCACTACTCGAGAAACAATGAGCAGTTCTTC.

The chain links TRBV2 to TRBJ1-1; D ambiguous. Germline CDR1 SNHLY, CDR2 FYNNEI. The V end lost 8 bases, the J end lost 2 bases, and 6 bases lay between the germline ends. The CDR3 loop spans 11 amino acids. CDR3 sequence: CASVGNTEAFF. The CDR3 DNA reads TGTGCCAGCGTAGGCAACACTGAAGCTTTCTTT.

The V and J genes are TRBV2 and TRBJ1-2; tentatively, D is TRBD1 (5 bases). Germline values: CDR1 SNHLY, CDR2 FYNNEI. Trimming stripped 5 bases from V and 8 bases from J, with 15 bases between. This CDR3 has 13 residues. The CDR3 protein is CASSYPGSGGYTF. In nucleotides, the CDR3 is TGTGCCAGCAGTTACCCAGGGTCCGGGGGCTACACCTTC. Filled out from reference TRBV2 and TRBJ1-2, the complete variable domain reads EPEVTQTPSHQVTQMGQEVILRCVPISNHLYFYWYRQILGQKVEFLVSFYNNEISEKSEIFDDQFSVERPDGSNFTLKIRSTKLEDSAMYFCASSYPGSGGYTFGSGTRLTVV.

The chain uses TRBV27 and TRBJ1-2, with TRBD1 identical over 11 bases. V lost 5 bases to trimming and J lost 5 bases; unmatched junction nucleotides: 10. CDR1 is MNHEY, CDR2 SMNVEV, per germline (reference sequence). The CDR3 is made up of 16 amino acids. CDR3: CASSRGTGGILYGYTF. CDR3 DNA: TGTGCCAGCAGTCGCGGGACAGGGGGTATTCTTTATGGCTACACCTTC.

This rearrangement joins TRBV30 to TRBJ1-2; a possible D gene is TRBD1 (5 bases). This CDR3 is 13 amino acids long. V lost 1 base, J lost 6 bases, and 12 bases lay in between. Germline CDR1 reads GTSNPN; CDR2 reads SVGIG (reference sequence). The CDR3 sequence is CAWSGLGGDGYTF. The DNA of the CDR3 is TGTGCCTGGAGTGGGTTGGGGGGGGATGGCTACACCTTC.

CDR3 sequence reads: CASSPLLRNNEQYF. CDR3 sequence (DNA): TGCGCCAGCAGCCCTTTACTCAGAAATAACGAGCAGTACTTC. The rearrangement uses TRBV4-1 and TRBJ2-7, with D uncertain. The CDR3 runs 14 residues. CDR1 and CDR2 from the germline V gene are MGHRA and YSYEKL. Deletions cut 4 bases from V and 5 bases from J, with 15 bases between.